This is a list of T cell receptor beta chains from one sample in a study of CD8+CD57+ T cells in acquired aplastic anemia. TCRdb re-called the reads with MiXCR, one entry per CDR3 protein. Here the sample spans some 120,000 distinct CDR3 sequences, 48% being singletons. What was sequenced was sorted CD4+, CD8+, or CD8+CD57+ T cells (not recorded which) from PBMCs. These receptors were collected from a human donor in good health, serving as a control. Both conserved end residues are part of each CDR3. D genes are given only for firm matches. Rows give clone size only sometimes, using once, few, many, or a class for an expanded clone.

j_call | v_call | clone_size | d_call | cdr3_nt | cdr3_aa
TRBJ2-3 | TRBV19 | . | . | TGTGCCAGTGGGGCTAGGGCCGTAGCAGATACGCAGTATTTT | CASGARAVADTQYF
TRBJ1-2 | TRBV2 | . | TRBD1 | TGTGCCAGCATCACTACCGGGACAGGGAACTATGGCTACACCTTC | CASITTGTGNYGYTF
TRBJ2-3 | TRBV29-1 | . | TRBD2 | TGCAGCGTTGAGGGGCTAGCGGCTAGCGGAAACACAGATACGCAGTATTTT | CSVEGLAASGNTDTQYF
TRBJ2-7 | TRBV5-8 | . | TRBD1 | TGTGCCAGCAGCTGGACAGGGAGCTCCTACGAGCAGTACTTC | CASSWTGSSYEQYF
TRBJ2-7 | TRBV2 | . | . | TGTGCCAGCAGTGACTGGACTGGAACCTACGAGCAGTACTTC | CASSDWTGTYEQYF
TRBJ2-1 | TRBV11-1 | . | TRBD1 | TGTGCCAGCAGCTCGACGGGACAGGCCTACAATGAGCAGTTCTTC | CASSSTGQAYNEQFF
TRBJ2-7 | TRBV18 | many | TRBD1 | TGTGCCAGCTCACCCGGGACAGAGGCCTACGAGCAGTACTTC | CASSPGTEAYEQYF
TRBJ2-7 | TRBV15 | . | TRBD1 | TGTGCCACCAGCAGAAGGGACAGGGGGTCTGTCGAGCAGTACTTC | CATSRRDRGSVEQYF
TRBJ1-3 | TRBV7-2 | . | . | TGTGCCAGCAGCGCCCGCCCTGGAAACACCATATATTTT | CASSARPGNTIYF
TRBJ1-2 | TRBV18 | many | TRBD1 | TGTGCCAGCTCGACAGGGTTTGGCTACACCTTC | CASSTGFGYTF
TRBJ1-6 | TRBV5-1 | many | TRBD1 | TGCGCCAGCAGCTTGGACGCCGGGACAGTCTTTAGGACCCTCCACTTT | CASSLDAGTVFRTLHF
TRBJ1-6 | TRBV2 | . | TRBD1 | TGTGCCAGCCATGATGGGGGGACAGGGCGCGGATCACCCCTCCACTTT | CASHDGGTGRGSPLHF
TRBJ1-1 | TRBV7-8 | few | . | TGTGCCAGCAGCCCGCCTGAGAACACTGAAGCTTTCTTT | CASSPPENTEAFF
TRBJ1-5 | TRBV24-1 | . | . | TGTGCCACCAGTGATTCCCCGACCGGGGATAGCAATCAGCCCCAGCATTTT | CATSDSPTGDSNQPQHF
TRBJ1-3 | TRBV2 | . | TRBD1 | TGTGCCAGCAGGCCCGGGACAGGGGGAGGAAACACCATATATTTT | CASRPGTGGGNTIYF
TRBJ1-1 | TRBV3-1 | many | . | TGTGCCAGCAGCCAAGGAAAGGGTTACACTGAAGCTTTCTTT | CASSQGKGYTEAFF
TRBJ1-1 | TRBV19 | . | . | TGTGCCAGTAGCGACAGGATTGGAGCTTTCTTT | CASSDRIGAFF
TRBJ2-7 | TRBV20-1 | . | TRBD2 | TGCAGTCGTCCCGGGACTAGCGGTACCTACGAGCAGTACTTC | CSRPGTSGTYEQYF
TRBJ2-3 | TRBV20-1 | . | TRBD2 | TGCAGTGCTAGAGTAGCGGGGGGCCCTAGCACAGATACGCAGTATTTT | CSARVAGGPSTDTQYF
TRBJ2-6 | TRBV19 | few | . | TGTGCCAGTAGGATAACCAGTGGGGCCAACGTCCTGACTTTC | CASRITSGANVLTF
TRBJ1-5 | TRBV10-2 | . | TRBD1 | TGCGCCAGCAAAGAGACAGGGGTAGGTCAGCCCCAGCATTTT | CASKETGVGQPQHF
TRBJ2-7 | TRBV20-1 | . | . | TGCAGTACTACGGCCCGCTCCTACGAGCAGTGCTTC | CSTTARSYEQCF
TRBJ1-6 | TRBV5-1 | many | TRBD1 | TGCGCCAGCAGCTTGGAAGCCCGGACAGGGGGGAAGAAGAGCTCACCCCTCCACTTT | CASSLEARTGGKKSSPLHF
TRBJ2-3 | TRBV9 | many | TRBD2 | TGTGCCAGCAGCGCTAGCGGGGGCCGCACAGATACGCAGTATTTT | CASSASGGRTDTQYF
TRBJ2-3 | TRBV7-9 | many | . | TGTGCCAGCACCTTAAGGTTGACAGATACGCAGTATTTT | CASTLRLTDTQYF
TRBJ2-7 | TRBV19 | . | . | TGTGCCAGTAGTATTGGGGCCCAGAGCTCCTACGAGCAGTACTTC | CASSIGAQSSYEQYF
TRBJ2-7 | TRBV7-6 | . | TRBD1 | TGTGCCAGCAGCTTAGAGACAGGGTCCTACGAGCAGGACTTC | CASSLETGSYEQDF
TRBJ1-1 | TRBV15 | many | . | TGTGCCACCAGCAGCCCCCCTCGGGGGCTGAACACTGAAGCTTTCTTT | CATSSPPRGLNTEAFF
TRBJ2-7 | TRBV19 | . | TRBD2 | TGTGCCAGTAGTTCCGGCGGGGGTTACGAGCAGTACTTC | CASSSGGGYEQYF
TRBJ2-5 | TRBV18 | many | TRBD1 | TGTGCCAGCTCACCGGGACAGCAAGAGACCCAGTACTTC | CASSPGQQETQYF
TRBJ2-5 | TRBV19 | many | . | TGTGCCAGTAGTATAGCCAGGTCTCCAAGTGAGACCCAGTACTTC | CASSIARSPSETQYF
TRBJ2-5 | TRBV2 | . | . | TGTGCCAGCAGCGTGGACTGGGGAGAGACCCAGTACTTC | CASSVDWGETQYF
TRBJ2-3 | TRBV27 | many | . | TGTGCCAGCAGACCGTCGGGCACAGATACGCAGTATTTT | CASRPSGTDTQYF
TRBJ1-3 | TRBV7-9 | . | . | TGTGCTAGCAGCCTCCGAAACACCATATATTTT | CASSLRNTIYF
TRBJ2-7 | TRBV10-2 | . | TRBD2 | TGCGCCAGCAGTGAGCCCAAACAACTAGCGGGGGGCGAGCAGTACTTC | CASSEPKQLAGGEQYF
TRBJ2-3 | TRBV6-5 | many | . | TGTGCCAGCAGTTCCAGAGTAGGACGAGGCCTCCCAGATACGCAGTATTTT | CASSSRVGRGLPDTQYF
TRBJ1-3 | TRBV20-1 | . | TRBD1 | TGCAGTGCCCTTCCCGGGACAGGGGCTGGAAACACCATATATTTT | CSALPGTGAGNTIYF
TRBJ2-6 | TRBV6-5 | . | TRBD1 | TGTGCCAGCAGTTACCGACAGGGGCGGACCAACGTCCTGACTTTC | CASSYRQGRTNVLTF
TRBJ2-1 | TRBV5-1 | many | TRBD2 | TGCGCCAGCAGCCACGGACTAGCGGGGGACAATGAGCAGTTCTTC | CASSHGLAGDNEQFF
TRBJ2-3 | TRBV11-2 | many | TRBD2 | TGTGCCAGCAGCTTAGTTGGGACTAGCGGGGGGAACACAGATACGCAGTATTTT | CASSLVGTSGGNTDTQYF
TRBJ2-7 | TRBV15 | medium-sized | . | TGTGCCACCAGCAGACTTCCGGGGACAAAAGCCTACGAGCAGTACTTC | CATSRLPGTKAYEQYF
TRBJ1-3 | TRBV6-1 | many | TRBD1 | TGTGCCAGCAGTGGGTGGGACAGTTCCTCTGGAAACACCATATATTTT | CASSGWDSSSGNTIYF
TRBJ2-1 | TRBV29-1 | . | TRBD2 | TGCAGCGTTCAAAGAGCTAGCGGGGGGGACAATGAGCAGTTCTTC | CSVQRASGGDNEQFF
TRBJ2-7 | TRBV20-1 | many | TRBD1 | TGCAGTGCGGAAACAGGGGGGTCCTACGAGCAGTACTTC | CSAETGGSYEQYF